This T cell receptor (beta chain) was found in a study of T-cell reconstitution after alpha-beta-depleted transplantation in children. Unique molecular identifiers were incorporated during preparation of the TCRbeta library. TCRdb reprocessed the PCR reads with MiXCR, giving one entry per CDR3 protein. The sample carries some 550,000 distinct CDR3 sequences, about 16% recorded once. There are a few counts of this clonotype. The ends were cut back, 0 bases at V and 7 bases at J, with 10 bases in the middle. This CDR3 has 13 residues. Germline V lookup: CDR1 SGHRS, CDR2 YFSETQ. V usage is TRBV5-1 and J usage is TRBJ1-2, with D tentatively TRBD1 (5 bases). Source: PBMCs from the stem cell graft donor, taken from the stem cell graft. The sequence was collected from a human donor who donated a stem cell graft to a child with acute lymphoblastic leukemia. CDR3 bases: TGCGCCAGCAGCTTGGCCCCAACAGGTGGCTACACCTTC. This gives the protein CASSLAPTGGYTF.